The entry below gives a single T cell receptor (beta chain) sequence along with its context. Its antigen remains unknown. This specimen belongs to a study of CD8 T cells in ankylosing spondylitis. General study findings and limits: Characteristic, it appeared, of ankylosing spondylitis blood was a TCR beta motif of fewer than 10 highly homologous variants.

MiXCR, run by TCRdb on the 5' RACE reads, gives a single entry per CDR3 protein. The table includes about 800,000 distinct CDR3 sequences, about 11% detected once. Material for sequencing was blood, either unsorted or a sorted T cell fraction (not recorded which). The TCR originated in a male donor with ankylosing spondylitis.

The CDR3 reads CASSFSSGPWGTGELFF. The CDR3 DNA reads TGTGCCAGCAGTTTTTCTTCCGGTCCCTGGGGGACCGGGGAGCTGTTTTTT. This chain links TRBV28 with TRBJ2-2; the D gene could be TRBD1 or TRBD2 (5 bases each). Germline CDR1 is MDHEN and CDR2 is SYDVKM. Trimming pared 3 bases from V and 5 bases from J, leaving 19 bases between. CDR3 size: 17 residues.